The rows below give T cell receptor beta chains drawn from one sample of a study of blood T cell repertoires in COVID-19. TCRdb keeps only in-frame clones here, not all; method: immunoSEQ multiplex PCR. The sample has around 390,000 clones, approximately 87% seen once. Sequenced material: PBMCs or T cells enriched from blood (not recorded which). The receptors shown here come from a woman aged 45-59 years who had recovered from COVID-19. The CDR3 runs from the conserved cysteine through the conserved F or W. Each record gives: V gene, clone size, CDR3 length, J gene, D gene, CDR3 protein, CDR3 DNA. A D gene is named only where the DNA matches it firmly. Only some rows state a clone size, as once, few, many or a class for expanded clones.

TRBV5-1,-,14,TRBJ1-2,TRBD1,CASSPDRGDRGYTF,TGCGCCAGCAGCCCGGACAGGGGTGACCGTGGCTACACCTTC
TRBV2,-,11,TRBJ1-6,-,CASSGQTPLHF,TGTGCCAGCAGTGGACAGACACCCCTCCACTTT
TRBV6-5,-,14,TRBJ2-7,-,CASRFGQLGEEQYF,TGTGCCAGCAGGTTTGGTCAACTAGGTGAAGAGCAGTACTTC
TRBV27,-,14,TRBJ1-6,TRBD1,CASSLTGLDSPLHF,TGTGCCAGCAGTCTGACAGGGCTGGATTCACCCCTCCACTTT
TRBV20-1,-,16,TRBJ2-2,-,CSASNPRGGSTGELFF,TGCAGTGCTAGTAATCCCAGAGGAGGAAGCACCGGGGAGCTGTTTTTT
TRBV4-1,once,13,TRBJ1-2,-,CASSQVMAYGYTF,TGCGCCAGCAGCCAAGTTATGGCCTATGGCTACACCTTC
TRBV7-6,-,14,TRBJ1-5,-,CASSPGGALMTQHF,TGTGCCAGCAGCCCGGGGGGGGCTTTGATGACCCAGCATTTT
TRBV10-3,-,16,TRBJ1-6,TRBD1,CAISPLEGAGNSPLHF,TGTGCCATCAGCCCATTGGAGGGGGCCGGGAATTCACCCCTCCACTTT
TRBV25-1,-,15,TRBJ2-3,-,CASSEYGRGTDTQYF,TGTGCCAGCAGTGAATACGGCAGGGGAACAGATACGCAGTATTTT
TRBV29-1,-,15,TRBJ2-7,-,CSVEDRTGHGYEQYF,TGCAGCGTTGAAGATCGAACAGGGCATGGCTACGAGCAGTACTTC
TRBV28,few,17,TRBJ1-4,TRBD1,CASSSPSFRGYNEKLFF,TGTGCCAGCAGTTCGCCCAGTTTCAGGGGGTATAATGAAAAACTGTTTTTT
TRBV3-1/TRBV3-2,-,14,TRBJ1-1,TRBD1,CASSRQGSHTEAFF,TGTGCCAGCAGTCGACAGGGGTCACACACTGAAGCTTTCTTT
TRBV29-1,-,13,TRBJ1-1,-,CSVQTTVNTEAFF,TGCAGCGTCCAAACGACAGTGAACACTGAAGCTTTCTTT
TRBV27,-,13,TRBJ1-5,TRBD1,CATSDRAELPQHF,TGTGCCACCTCGGACAGGGCTGAGTTGCCCCAGCATTTT
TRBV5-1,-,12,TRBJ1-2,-,CASSDTVYGYTF,TGCGCCAGCAGCGACACAGTTTATGGCTACACCTTC
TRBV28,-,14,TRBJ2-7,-,CASSLDTSSYEQYF,TGTGCCAGCAGTTTAGACACTTCCTCCTACGAGCAGTACTTC
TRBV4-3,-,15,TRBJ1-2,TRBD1,CASSQVSGGVYGYTF,TGCGCCAGCAGCCAAGTTTCAGGGGGAGTCTATGGCTACACCTTC
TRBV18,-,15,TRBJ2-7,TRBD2,CASSPKSGGRYEQYF,TGTGCCAGCTCACCAAAGAGCGGGGGCCGATACGAGCAGTACTTC
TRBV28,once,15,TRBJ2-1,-,CASSFGGYSYNEQFF,TGTGCCAGCAGTTTTGGCGGGTACTCCTACAATGAGCAGTTCTTC
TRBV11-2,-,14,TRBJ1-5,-,CASSLEASNQPQHF,TGTGCCAGCAGCTTAGAGGCCAGCAATCAGCCCCAGCATTTT
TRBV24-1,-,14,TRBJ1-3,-,CATTPAAFGNTIYF,TGTGCCACCACCCCTGCGGCTTTTGGAAACACCATATATTTT
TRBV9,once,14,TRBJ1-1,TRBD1,CASSPQGANTEAFF,TGTGCCAGCAGCCCCCAGGGGGCGAACACTGAAGCTTTCTTT
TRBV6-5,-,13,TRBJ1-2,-,CASSRGLGYGYTF,TGTGCCAGCAGTCGCGGGCTTGGCTATGGCTACACCTTC
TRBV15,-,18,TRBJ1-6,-,CATSRDFARRSYNSPLHF,TGTGCCACCAGCAGAGATTTCGCCAGGAGGTCCTATAATTCACCCCTCCACTTT
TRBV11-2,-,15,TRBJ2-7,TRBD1,CASSYSIRTGGEQYF,TGTGCCAGCAGTTATTCAATCCGGACAGGGGGGGAGCAGTACTTC
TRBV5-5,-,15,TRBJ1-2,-,CASSLDVRRANGYTF,TGTGCCAGCAGCTTGGACGTCCGCAGGGCCAATGGCTACACCTTC
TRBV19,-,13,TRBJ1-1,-,CASSIDQYTEAFF,TGTGCCAGTAGTATAGATCAGTACACTGAAGCTTTCTTT
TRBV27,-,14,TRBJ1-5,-,CASSKDRVHQPQHF,TGTGCCAGCAGTAAAGACAGAGTCCATCAGCCCCAGCATTTT
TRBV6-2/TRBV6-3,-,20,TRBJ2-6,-,CASSYHPQGTVTFGANVLTF,TGTGCCAGCAGTTACCACCCACAGGGTACTGTCACTTTTGGGGCCAACGTCCTGACTTTC
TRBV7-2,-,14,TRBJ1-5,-,CASSQTRGNQPQHF,TGTGCCAGCAGCCAAACCCGGGGAAATCAGCCCCAGCATTTT
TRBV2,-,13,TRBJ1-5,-,CASTVRGNQPQHF,TGTGCCAGCACGGTGCGTGGCAATCAGCCCCAGCATTTT
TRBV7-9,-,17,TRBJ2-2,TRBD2,CASSELAGGPFAGELFF,TGTGCCAGCAGCGAACTAGCGGGGGGGCCTTTCGCCGGGGAGCTGTTTTTT
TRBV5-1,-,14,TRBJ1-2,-,CASSLPQGDYGYTF,TGCGCCAGCAGCTTGCCCCAGGGTGACTATGGCTACACCTTC
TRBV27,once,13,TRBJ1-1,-,CASSTEKYTEAFF,TGTGCCAGCAGTACCGAGAAGTATACTGAAGCTTTCTTT
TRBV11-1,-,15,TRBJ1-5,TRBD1,CASSAGTGGNQPQHF,TGTGCCAGCAGCGCCGGGACAGGGGGCAATCAGCCCCAGCATTTT
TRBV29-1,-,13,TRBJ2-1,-,CSAMTNSYNEQFF,TGCAGCGCCATGACAAACTCCTACAATGAGCAGTTCTTC
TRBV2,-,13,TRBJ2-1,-,CASSPLTANEQFF,TGTGCCAGCAGTCCGCTTACAGCTAATGAGCAGTTCTTC
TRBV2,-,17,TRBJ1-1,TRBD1,CASCRFGQGVMNTEAFF,TGTGCCAGCTGTCGCTTCGGACAGGGGGTTATGAACACTGAAGCTTTCTTT
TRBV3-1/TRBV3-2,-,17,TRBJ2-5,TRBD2,CASTYWGTSGGKETQYF,TGTGCCAGCACATACTGGGGCACTAGCGGGGGAAAAGAGACCCAGTACTTC
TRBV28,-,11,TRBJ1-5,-,CASSRDQPQHF,TGTGCCAGCAGTAGAGATCAGCCCCAGCATTTT
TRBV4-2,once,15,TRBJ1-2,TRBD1,CASSQAPGQIYGYTF,TGTGCCAGCAGCCAGGCGCCGGGACAGATCTATGGCTACACCTTC
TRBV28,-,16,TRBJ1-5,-,CASSGLTRRSNQPQHF,TGTGCCAGCAGCGGACTCACTAGACGGAGCAATCAGCCCCAGCATTTT